These 21 T cell receptor beta chains came from one sample sequenced in a study of cytomegalovirus exposure and HLA in healthy donors. PCR employed 60 Vbeta and 13 Jbeta primers. Libraries were prepared by immunoSEQ multiplex PCR; TCRdb keeps only in-frame clonotypes and omits some of them. The sample shows roughly 190,000 clones, approximately 70% of them seen only once. The sample taken for sequencing was PBMCs. The source is a woman in her twenties or thirties in good health and CMV-seronegative.

A single count supports this clone. V is TRBV7-6 and J is TRBJ2-2, with TRBD1 as a possible D gene (6 bases). The CDR3 is made up of 16 amino acids. Trimming cost V 2 bases and J 1 base, with 11 bases left between them. The germline gives CDR1 SGHVS, CDR2 FNYEAQ. The CDR3 DNA is TGTGCCAGCAGCTTACGCGACAGGAGGAACACCGGGGAGCTGTTTTTT. Its protein is CASSLRDRRNTGELFF.

The chain has TRBV30 and TRBJ2-7; 9 positions match TRBD2. V was clipped by 4 bases and J by 3 bases; unmatched bases: 7. The germline V gene has CDR1 GTSNPN and CDR2 SVGIG (reference sequence). The CDR3 has 14 amino acids. The CDR3 region is CAWTSGLALYEQYF. CDR3 nucleotides: TGTGCCTGGACCAGTGGACTAGCGCTCTACGAGCAGTACTTC.

The rearrangement links TRBV21-1 to TRBJ1-2. TRBV21-1 is a known pseudogene. The CDR3 has 17 amino acids. CDR3 region: CASSKAYSGGGNYGYTF. For the CDR3, the DNA is TGTGCCAGCAGCAAAGCGTATTCGGGGGGTGGGAACTATGGCTACACCTTC.

V is TRBV7-9 and J is TRBJ2-7; 14 bases match TRBD2. J lost 2 bases, V lost 5 bases, and 8 bases had no gene match. CDR1 and CDR2 from the germline V gene are SEHNR and FQNEAQ (reference sequence). The CDR3 length is 17 residues. CDR3 sequence (DNA): TGTGCCAGCAGCCACGGACTAGCGGGGGGTTACACCTACGAGCAGTACTTC. Amino acids: CASSHGLAGGYTYEQYF.

The V gene is TRBV12-5, the J gene TRBJ2-1; TRBD2 matches 8 bases. The V and J ends lost 2 bases and 15 bases, in that order; junction bases with no gene match: 15. CDR3 length: 15 residues. Germline V gene lookup returns CDR1 LGHNT and CDR2 FRNRAP. DNA for the CDR3: TGTGCTAGTGGTTTGTCCCGGACTAGCTCCTCTGTCCTGTTCTTC. Its translation: CASGLSRTSSSVLFF.

The table lists this clone with a count of one. Other nucleotide sequences from this sample produce the same CDR3. The CDR3 sequence: CASSIGTGYGYTF. As DNA, the CDR3 is TGTGCCAGTAGTATAGGGACAGGTTATGGCTACACCTTC. V and J are TRBV19 and TRBJ1-2; the match to TRBD1 covers 7 bases. CDR3 length equals 13 residues. The ends lost 1 base at V and 5 bases at J; junction bases unmatched: 1. Germline values: CDR1 LNHDA, CDR2 SQIVND (reference sequence). The full variable domain, rest sourced from reference TRBV19 and TRBJ1-2, is DGGITQSPKYLFRKEGQNVTLSCEQNLNHDAMYWYRQDPGQGLRLIYYSQIVNDFQKGDIAEGYSVSREKKESFPLTVTSAQKNPTAFYLCASSIGTGYGYTFGSGTRLTVV.

V usage is TRBV19 and J usage is TRBJ2-1, with D perhaps matching TRBD2 (6 bases). With 7 bases removed from V and 0 bases from J, the gap between germline ends came to 16 bases. The CDR3 is 16 residues long. In germline, CDR1 is LNHDA, CDR2 SQIVND (reference sequence). As DNA, the CDR3 is TGTGCCAGTACCGCCGACGGGAGAAGCTCCTACAATGAGCAGTTCTTC. Protein: CASTADGRSSYNEQFF.

This rearrangement joins TRBV18 to TRBJ1-3; a possible D gene is TRBD1 (5 bases). Per germline, CDR1 KGHSH and CDR2 LQKENI. Trimming cost V 7 bases and J 0 bases, with 16 bases left between them. The CDR3 is 16 amino acids. CDR3 protein: CASLGEAGFSGNTIYF. CDR3 coding DNA: TGTGCCAGCTTGGGGGAGGCTGGATTCTCTGGAAACACCATATATTTT.

This rearrangement joins TRBV25-1 to TRBJ1-1, with TRBD1 as a possible D gene (6 bases). The CDR3 is 13 amino acids. Germline CDR1 is MGHDK and CDR2 is SYGVNS. V was trimmed by 7 bases and J by 10 bases, leaving 19 bases between them. CDR3 amino acids: CASTGNRVAGAFF. DNA of the CDR3: TGTGCCAGCACGGGAAACAGGGTCGCGGGAGCTTTCTTT.

The chain employs TRBV19 and TRBJ1-4, with 8 nucleotides matching TRBD1. Germline V CDR1 and CDR2: LNHDA, SQIVND (reference sequence). Losses at the gene ends were 5 bases for V and 8 bases for J; bases not matched to a gene: 7. The CDR3 is 14 amino acids. CDR3 region: CASSLDRESEKLFF. As DNA, the CDR3 is TGTGCCAGTAGTCTGGACAGGGAGAGCGAAAAACTGTTTTTT.

The chain is built from TRBV7-9 and TRBJ2-3, with TRBD2 identical over 9 bases. The CDR3 sequence is 18 residues long. Germline V lookup: CDR1 SEHNR, CDR2 FQNEAQ (reference sequence). With V trimmed by 5 bases and J by 4 bases, 16 bases remained unmatched. The CDR3 sequence is CASSHRKASGAFADTQYF. The CDR3, as DNA: TGTGCCAGCAGCCATCGTAAGGCTAGCGGGGCTTTCGCAGATACGCAGTATTTT.

The CDR3 DNA is TGTGCCAGCAGGGCACAGGGCGCGAACACCGGGGAGCTGTTTTTT. Protein sequence: CASRAQGANTGELFF. V and J are TRBV6-4 and TRBJ2-2, with TRBD1 as a possible D gene (6 bases). Per germline, CDR1 MRHNA and CDR2 SNTAGT. V lost 6 bases and J lost 0, with 11 bases in between. The CDR3 extends over 15 amino acids.

The rearrangement uses TRBV6-5 and TRBJ1-1, with unresolved D. V dropped 2 bases and J dropped 4 bases, with 11 bases sitting between them. This CDR3 spans 14 amino acids. CDR1 and CDR2 (germline): MNHEY, SVGAGI. The CDR3 DNA sequence: TGTGCCAGCAGTTACGAAAGTCTCGGCACTGAAGCTTTCTTT. Its translation: CASSYESLGTEAFF.

This chain uses TRBV28 with TRBJ2-7; a possible D gene is TRBD2 (5 bases). Germline CDR1 and CDR2: MDHEN and SYDVKM. CDR3 length: 11 residues. Trimming cost V 6 bases and J 12 bases, with 15 bases left between them. CDR3 sequence: CASSRVGGTYF. The CDR3 coding sequence is TGTGCCAGCAGCCGCGTCGGAGGTACGTACTTC.

The J gene is TRBJ2-1, the V gene TRBV11-1; no clear D. The CDR3 has 16 residues. Between the trimmed V and J ends, which lost 1 base and 2 bases, there was a span of 12 bases. The germline V gene has CDR1 SGHAT and CDR2 FQDESV (reference sequence). The CDR3 here is CASSLVRFLAYNEQFF. The CDR3 DNA reads TGTGCCAGCAGCTTAGTTCGCTTTCTAGCCTACAATGAGCAGTTCTTC.

This clone was detected once. J is TRBJ2-7 and V is TRBV23-1, with D maybe TRBD2 (6 bases). TRBV23-1 is filed as an ORF, its function uncertain. Trimming removed 0 bases from V and 4 bases from J, with 16 bases in between. This CDR3 has 16 residues. The CDR3 loop reads CASSQSGHAGRYEQYF. The CDR3, as DNA: TGCGCCAGCAGTCAATCTGGGCACGCAGGGAGGTACGAGCAGTACTTC.

This clone was detected once. The CDR3 coding sequence is TGCAGCGCTCCCTCAGAGCTCACTAAAGAGACCCAGTACTTC. This translates into CSAPSELTKETQYF. The gene calls are TRBV29-1 and TRBJ2-5; D is ambiguous. CDR1 and CDR2 (germline): SQVTM, ANQGSEA. The CDR3 has 14 residues. V lost 7 bases to trimming and J lost 3 bases, with 18 bases between them.

The V call is TRBV19, the J call TRBJ2-6; possible D gene TRBD1, 6 bases. V shed 6 bases and J shed 3 bases, with 18 bases lying between them. Per germline, CDR1 LNHDA and CDR2 SQIVND (reference sequence). This CDR3 spans 17 amino acids. CDR3 in amino acids: CASSDRLAFGGANVLTF. CDR3 DNA sequence: TGTGCCAGTAGCGACAGGTTGGCCTTCGGTGGGGCCAACGTCCTGACTTTC.

The table lists this clone with a count of one. This rearrangement joins TRBV7-9 to TRBJ1-1; 9 bases line up with TRBD1. Germline V gene sequence: CDR1 SEHNR, CDR2 FQNEAQ (reference sequence). This CDR3 contains 15 residues. Losses at the gene ends were 6 bases for V and 3 bases for J; bases not matched to a gene: 8. The CDR3 nucleotides read TGTGCCAGCAGGAAAACGGACAGGGGCTACACTGAAGCTTTCTTT. It is translated as CASRKTDRGYTEAFF. The full variable domain, in which reference TRBV7-9 and TRBJ1-1 provide the parts outside the CDR3, is DTGVSQNPRHKITKRGQNVTFRCDPISEHNRLYWYRQTLGQGPEFLTYFQNEAQLEKSRLLSDRFSAERPKGSFSTLEIQRTEQGDSAMYLCASRKTDRGYTEAFFGQGTRLTVV.

This rearrangement joins TRBV7-8 to TRBJ2-3, with D unresolved. The CDR3 covers 14 residues. The germline V and J ends were trimmed by 5 bases and 2 bases, with 11 bases remaining between them. Per germline, CDR1 SGHVS and CDR2 FQNEAQ. Here the CDR3 reads CASSPRSYTDTQYF. The CDR3 DNA reads TGTGCCAGCAGCCCCCGAAGCTACACAGATACGCAGTATTTT.

The chain employs TRBV4-1 and TRBJ1-1; D is undetermined. CDR1 is MGHRA, CDR2 YSYEKL, per germline. This CDR3 has 15 amino acids. V was clipped by 3 bases and J by 1 base, with 12 bases between them. In nucleotides, the CDR3 is TGCGCCAGCAGCCAGCCCGTCGTCGGGAACACTGAAGCTTTCTTT. Its protein product is CASSQPVVGNTEAFF.